The rows below give T cell receptor beta chains drawn from one sample of a study of shared clonotypes between healthy human individuals. Produced via immunoSEQ multiplex PCR; TCRdb's table is partial and in-frame only. Altogether about 2.1 million clones are present, approximately 94% being singletons, with the ten largest covering around 1.7%. The sequencing sample was made of naive CD8+ T cells from PBMCs. The receptor source for this set is a young man in good health. Some clones in this sample may be carry-over from other donors' samples. Both conserved end residues are part of each CDR3. A D gene is named only where the DNA matches it firmly. Only some rows state a clone size, as once, few, many or a class for expanded clones.

D gene,V gene,clone size,J gene,CDR3 protein,CDR3 DNA
TRBD1,TRBV29-1,-,TRBJ2-7,CSVLGQGALDEQYF,TGCAGCGTCCTCGGACAGGGGGCTCTGGACGAGCAGTACTTC
-,TRBV27,-,TRBJ1-1,CASSLAGTNTEAFF,TGTGCCAGCAGTTTAGCCGGGACGAACACTGAAGCTTTCTTT
-,TRBV19,-,TRBJ2-7,CATTRDEGRDEQYF,TGTGCCACAACCCGAGACGAGGGAAGGGACGAGCAGTACTTC
-,TRBV19,once,TRBJ1-5,CASSPFERAYQPQHF,TGTGCCAGTAGCCCCTTTGAAAGGGCTTATCAGCCCCAGCATTTT
-,TRBV18,-,TRBJ1-5,CASSPSTDGQYYSNQPQHF,TGTGCCAGCTCCCCCAGTACAGATGGACAGTACTATAGCAATCAGCCCCAGCATTTT
TRBD2,TRBV5-1,-,TRBJ2-4,CASSLGGRAREKEQNIQYF,TGCGCCAGCAGCTTGGGCGGGAGGGCCAGAGAGAAGGAACAAAACATTCAGTACTTC
-,TRBV19,-,TRBJ1-5,CASSLQGLGFQPQHF,TGTGCCAGTAGTCTCCAGGGTCTTGGATTTCAGCCCCAGCATTTT
-,TRBV5-5,-,TRBJ2-6,CASSPYRLSPTGANVLTF,TGTGCCAGCAGCCCATATCGCCTATCCCCAACCGGGGCCAACGTCCTGACTTTC
TRBD2,TRBV27,-,TRBJ2-1,CASSLVPKRETYNEQFF,TGTGCCAGCAGTTTAGTTCCCAAGCGGGAAACCTACAATGAGCAGTTCTTC
TRBD1,TRBV5-5,once,TRBJ2-1,CASTLGQGAYEQFF,TGTGCCAGCACCTTGGGGCAGGGGGCGTATGAGCAGTTCTTC